This entry describes one T cell receptor beta chain. This sample is drawn from a study of cytomegalovirus exposure and HLA in healthy donors. Unmatched junction bases numbered 3, after V lost 5 bases and J lost 1 base. Germline loops: CDR1 PRHDT, CDR2 FYEKMQ (reference sequence). The CDR3 has 15 residues. PCR primers comprised 60 Vbeta and 13 Jbeta primers. Some clones are missing from TCRdb's copy, which holds only in-frame ones; the method was immunoSEQ multiplex PCR. The data contain roughly 120,000 clones, around 10% of them singletons. The source material was PBMCs. The receptor was derived from a young man in good health and CMV-seronegative. V gene TRBV13 combines with J gene TRBJ2-3, with 10 positions matching TRBD1. The CDR3 DNA reads TGTGCCAGCAGCCCGGGACAGGGGCGCACAGATACGCAGTATTTT. Translation: CASSPGQGRTDTQYF.